This entry concerns a single TCR beta chain. As yet, its antigen is unknown. The sample comes from a study of brain T cells in children with intractable seizures. Germline V gene sequence: CDR1 SGHAT, CDR2 FQDESV (reference sequence). V was trimmed by 5 bases and J by 6 bases, leaving 9 bases between them. This CDR3 has 12 amino acids. The sequenced cases were selected for having the highest brain T cell transcript signatures. Before surgery, patients took at least one anti-epileptic drug. Sequencing was performed with immunoSEQ multiplex PCR; in TCRdb, only in-frame clones are kept and a portion is missing. This table holds 110,000 or so clones, roughly 94% found once. Study conclusions and caveats: Pre- and post-surgery blood differed in depth, so pre-surgery absences may be undersampling. HCMV serostatus was not known, and viral specificity came from CDR3 similarity only.

This clonotype was sampled from a boy in the first two years of life with hemimegalencephaly and intractable seizures. This chain uses TRBV11-1 with TRBJ2-3; D is uncertain. This material consisted of peripheral blood, taken at surgery. In DNA, the CDR3 is TGTGCCAGCAGCCCCACGGCCGATACGCAGTATTTT. Translation gives CASSPTADTQYF.